A single sample gave rise to the 18 T cell receptor beta chains below, sequenced in a study of T-cell memory formation after mild COVID-19. TCRdb re-called the 5' RACE reads through MiXCR, storing one row per CDR3 protein. The sample records a few hundred thousand distinct CDR3 sequences, roughly 9.4% being singletons. The sample consisted of PBMCs or a T cell subset sorted from them (not recorded which). These receptor sequences come from a man between 18 and 29 years old who had mild COVID-19 (a few samples of this study predate the infection). Cell type and time point are not known.

This clonotype has just a few counts. The chain has TRBV4-1 and TRBJ1-6; D is unresolved. The V end lost 0 bases, the J end lost 5 bases, and 17 bases lay between the germline ends. In germline, CDR1 is MGHRA, CDR2 YSYEKL. The length of the CDR3 is 18 residues. CDR3 in amino acids: CASSQDWARVSNNSPLHF. In DNA, the CDR3 is TGCGCCAGCAGCCAAGATTGGGCTCGGGTCAGTAATAATTCACCCCTCCACTTT.

This clonotype has only a few counts. The rearrangement joins TRBV6-5 to TRBJ2-6; 7 bases agree with TRBD2. The J segment lost 0 bases and the V segment lost 7 bases, leaving 12 bases of the junction unmatched. The CDR3 is made up of 18 amino acids. The germline gives CDR1 MNHEY, CDR2 SVGAGI. The CDR3 coding sequence is TGTGCCAGCACCTACGGGTCGGGGGGAGGCTCTGGGGCCAACGTCCTGACTTTC. Translated: CASTYGSGGGSGANVLTF.

This clonotype came up a few times. The chain recombines TRBV6-6 with TRBJ2-3; 10 bases line up with TRBD1. The trim removed 6 bases at V and 1 base at J, leaving 10 bases unmatched. The CDR3 extends over 17 amino acids. Germline loops: CDR1 MNHNY, CDR2 SVGAGI (reference sequence). Here the CDR3 reads CASSYTGGTGGTDTQYF. For the CDR3, the DNA is TGTGCCAGCAGCTATACGGGAGGGACAGGGGGCACAGATACGCAGTATTTT.

This clonotype was seen a handful of times. This rearrangement joins TRBV20-1 to TRBJ2-1, with 11 bases lining up with TRBD2. CDR3 length equals 19 residues. The V gene end was trimmed by 4 bases and the J gene end by 0 bases; junction bases not matched to a gene: 14. The V gene's germline CDR1 is DFQATT and CDR2 SNEGSKA (reference sequence). The CDR3 sequence: CSATRIAGGRFSSYNEQFF. CDR3 nucleotides: TGCAGTGCTACAAGAATAGCGGGGGGGCGGTTTAGCTCCTACAATGAGCAGTTCTTC.

This clonotype came up a few times. V and J are TRBV6-5 and TRBJ2-5, with 9 bases identical to TRBD1. Per the germline V gene, CDR1 is MNHEY and CDR2 is SVGAGI. V dropped 2 bases and J dropped 6; count of bases not matched to a gene: 7. This CDR3 has 15 amino acids. CDR3 nucleotides: TGTGCCAGCAGTTACACCCAGACAGGGGGGCAGACCCAGTACTTC. Its translation: CASSYTQTGGQTQYF.

The chain has TRBV2 and TRBJ2-2, with 9 bases aligning to TRBD1. CDR1 is SNHLY and CDR2 is FYNNEI in the germline V gene. V gave up 8 bases and J gave up 1 base; unmatched junction bases: 2. This CDR3 is built from 14 residues. CDR3: CASAGQGNTGELFF. CDR3 DNA: TGTGCCAGCGCGGGACAGGGGAACACCGGGGAGCTGTTTTTT.

The rearrangement joins TRBV5-1 to TRBJ2-6; 9 bases align to TRBD1. CDR3 length equals 17 residues. Trimming took 8 bases from V and 2 from J; bases not matched to a gene: 11. Germline CDR1 SGHRS, CDR2 YFSETQ. The chain's CDR3 is CASESGTGRAGANVLTF. The CDR3 nucleotides are TGCGCCAGTGAATCCGGGACAGGGCGTGCTGGGGCCAACGTCCTGACTTTC. The entire variable domain, with the rest obtained from reference TRBV5-1 and TRBJ2-6, is as follows: KAGVTQTPRYLIKTRGQQVTLSCSPISGHRSVSWYQQTPGQGLQFLFEYFSETQRNKGNFPGRFSGRQFSNSRSEMNVSTLELGDSALYLCASESGTGRAGANVLTFGAGSRLTVL.

This clonotype occurred a few times. The V gene is TRBV7-9, the J gene TRBJ2-2, with D possibly TRBD1 on 6 matching bases. CDR1 and CDR2 (germline): SEHNR, FQNEAQ (reference sequence). The CDR3 runs 16 residues. The V end was cut by 5 bases, the J end by 2 bases, with 15 bases between. CDR3 DNA: TGTGCCAGCAGCCTCCTACTGGGACACAACACCGGGGAGCTGTTTTTT. Its translation is CASSLLLGHNTGELFF.

This clonotype was counted between two and nine times. The chain combines TRBV6-2 or TRBV6-3 with TRBJ1-5, with a weak D call TRBD1 (5 bases). The CDR3 has 14 residues. Germline assignment: CDR1 MNHEY and CDR2 SVGEGT. Trimming cost V 7 bases and J 5 bases, with 15 bases left between them. CDR3 in amino acids: CASTGDPTYQPQHF. The DNA of the CDR3 is TGTGCCAGCACCGGGGACCCTACTTATCAGCCCCAGCATTTT.

The chain is built from TRBV7-9 and TRBJ1-1, with a tentative D call TRBD1 (5 bases). The V end was cut by 5 bases, the J end by 1 base, with 17 bases between. The CDR3 spans 16 residues. Germline CDR1 is SEHNR and CDR2 is FQNEAQ (reference sequence). CDR3 sequence (DNA): TGTGCCAGCAGCCCGAACCCCCGAGGGGCGAACACTGAAGCTTTCTTT. Residues: CASSPNPRGANTEAFF.

The CDR3 DNA follows: TGTGCCAGCAGTTACTCAACCGACTATACTTGGGATACGCAGTATTTT. Protein: CASSYSTDYTWDTQYF. The chain employs TRBV6-5 and TRBJ2-3; tentatively, D is TRBD2 (5 bases). From germline, CDR1 is MNHEY and CDR2 SVGAGI. The ends were cut back, 0 bases at V and 6 bases at J, with 16 bases in the middle. The CDR3 runs to 16 residues.

This clonotype showed up many times. CDR3 sequence (DNA): TGTGCCAGCAGCTTGAGGACAGGAGACCAGCCCCAGCATTTT. This codes for CASSLRTGDQPQHF. The chain couples TRBV5-5 to TRBJ1-5, with 7 bases lining up with TRBD1. Germline V CDR1 and CDR2: SGHKS, YYEKEE (reference sequence). V dropped 1 base and J dropped 7; count of bases not matched to a gene: 5. The CDR3 contains 14 residues.

This clonotype was counted a few times. DNA of the CDR3: TGTGCCAGCAGCCAAGATCAGGGATCTGAAGCTTTCTTT. Its protein product is CASSQDQGSEAFF. The chain links TRBV3-1 to TRBJ1-1; D is perhaps TRBD1 (5 bases). The V gene's germline CDR1 is LGHDT and CDR2 YNNKEL (reference sequence). Trimming took off 0 bases at V and 6 bases at J, with 8 bases between the two ends. The CDR3 covers 13 residues.

This clonotype was observed a few times. The J gene is TRBJ2-1, the V gene TRBV6-2 or TRBV6-3; 9 bases align to TRBD2. Germline CDR1 is MNHEY and CDR2 is SVGEGT. The CDR3 loop spans 17 amino acids. V trimming: 5 bases; J trimming: 8 bases; junction bases outside the gene matches: 16. The CDR3, as DNA: TGTGCCAGCAGTACCGCGGGGGGGCCTCGGTTGGTCGATGAGCAGTTCTTC. This sequence encodes CASSTAGGPRLVDEQFF.

The table lists this clonotype with a few counts. The chain couples TRBV12-3 or TRBV12-4 to TRBJ2-3; the D is unclear. Trimming pared 6 bases from V and 4 bases from J, leaving 20 bases between. The CDR3 is 16 amino acids. The chain's CDR3 is CASSLQRPPWPDTQYF. The DNA for the CDR3 is TGTGCCAGCAGCCTTCAAAGACCCCCTTGGCCAGATACGCAGTATTTT.

This clonotype was picked up many times. The DNA for the CDR3 is TGCGCCAGCAGCTTGAAGACAAACTATGGCTACACCTTC. This encodes CASSLKTNYGYTF. The V gene is TRBV5-1, the J gene TRBJ1-2, with D uncertain. V was pared by 1 base and J by 2 bases, with 6 bases between. This CDR3 region has 13 residues. Germline values: CDR1 SGHRS, CDR2 YFSETQ.

The chain uses TRBV11-2 and TRBJ1-1; the D is unclear. The CDR3 length is 14 residues. Germline loops: CDR1 SGHAT, CDR2 FQNNGV. Between the trimmed V and J ends, which lost 1 base and 6 bases, there was a span of 12 bases. This CDR3 is CASSLVARSAEAFF. The CDR3 nucleotides read TGTGCCAGCAGCTTAGTGGCCAGGAGCGCTGAAGCTTTCTTT.

V and J are TRBV6-2 or TRBV6-3 and TRBJ2-2; 11 bases fit TRBD2. V dropped 2 bases and J dropped 5; count of bases not matched to a gene: 1. The germline V gene encodes CDR1 MNHEY and CDR2 SVGEGT. The CDR3 runs to 15 residues. CDR3 region: CASSYRLAGTGELFF. CDR3 coding DNA: TGTGCCAGCAGTTACCGACTAGCGGGGACCGGGGAGCTGTTTTTT.